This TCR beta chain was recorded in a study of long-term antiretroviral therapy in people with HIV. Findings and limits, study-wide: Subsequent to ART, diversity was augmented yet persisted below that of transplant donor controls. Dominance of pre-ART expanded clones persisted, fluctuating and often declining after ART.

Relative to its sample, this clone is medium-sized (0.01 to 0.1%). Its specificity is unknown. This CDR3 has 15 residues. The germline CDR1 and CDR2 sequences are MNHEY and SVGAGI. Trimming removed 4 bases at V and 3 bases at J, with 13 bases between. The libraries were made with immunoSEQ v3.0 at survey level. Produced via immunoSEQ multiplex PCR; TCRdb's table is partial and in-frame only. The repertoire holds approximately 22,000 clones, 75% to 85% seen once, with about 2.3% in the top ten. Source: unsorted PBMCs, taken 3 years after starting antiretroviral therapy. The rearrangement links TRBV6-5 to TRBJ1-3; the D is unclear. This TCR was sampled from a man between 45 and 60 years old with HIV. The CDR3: CASSSPPIGGNTIYF. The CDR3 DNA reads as TGTGCCAGCAGTTCCCCTCCGATCGGTGGAAACACCATATATTTT.